This T cell receptor beta chain is from a study of blood T cell repertoires in COVID-19 (dated by TCRdb to about 2020). A note on the overall study: Collaborator samples came from the United States, Italy and Spain and covered acute and convalescent phases of COVID-19. Where HLA class I and class II types were available, the types were taken from metadata supplied by the sample provider, not from assay-based typing. The samples were drawn from the first 160 participants of the ongoing ImmuneRACE study and from some 1,300 subjects provided by 6 global collaborators. The dataset comprised deeply sampled blood TCRbeta repertoires from subjects exposed to, actively infected with, or recovered from COVID-19. The material from the prospective study consisted of cDNA or gDNA derived from T cells, B-cell-depleted T cells, or PBMCs. Nearly every sample came with metadata listing a de-identified subject ID, COVID-19 status, age in years and sex. The repertoires were released in a freely available public database meant as a resource for research on the immune response to SARS-CoV-2.

The immunoSEQ Assay, a bias-controlled multiplex PCR, was used to amplify TCRbeta CDR3 regions from genomic DNA. Per the source publication's procedure: The number of nucleated cells in each sample was estimated by amplification of reference gene primers within the assay. To quantify the absolute abundance of each unique TCRbeta CDR3 rearrangement, sequence reads were collapsed and filtered. Productive Simpson clonality was computed per sample as the square root of Simpson's diversity index over productive rearrangements. Imported from immuneACCESS, the table was reduced by TCRdb to in-frame sequences with V and J called. These copies leave out some clones; in studies compared against another copy, an unresolved V gene accounts for under half, and the cause of the remainder is not known. The V and J calls and clone size are taken from that table; D and trimming were inferred from the DNA. Here the sample has tens of thousands of clones; around 77% occur a single time. Around a third of the sample lies in the top ten.

Findings and caveats that apply to the study as a whole: How much clinical and demographic metadata was included differed by source and by participant, and the metadata was provided uncurated.

Note on this clone: Its antigen specificity is not known. No base qualities exist here, and no much larger clone lies one base off it.

Collaborating institutions collected whole blood in K2EDTA tubes following their own protocols. For TCRbeta analysis, collaborator samples were shipped as frozen whole blood, as isolated PBMCs, or as DNA extracted from either sample type. This sequence was found in a woman older than 75 with acute or convalescent COVID-19. The sample was peripheral blood.

CDR3 region: CASSPPDRFDGYTF. The sequence in DNA is TGTGCCAGCAGCCCTCCCGACAGGTTTGATGGCTACACCTTC. The V and J genes are TRBV7-2 and TRBJ1-2; TRBD1 is a weak D gene call, 6 bases matching. The CDR3 sequence holds 14 residues, the cysteine and phenylalanine included. CDR3 DNA only is kept here, 42 bases in frame from base 1. The junction carries 16 bases between V and J, which are trimmed by 5 bases and 6 bases respectively. CDR1 and CDR2 are read off the germline V gene as SGHTA and FQGNSA.